This T cell receptor (beta chain) comes out of a study of T cell responses to AZD1222 COVID-19 vaccine. Measured with immunoSEQ multiplex PCR; TCRdb has only the in-frame clones, and not every one. This sample carries about 110,000 clones, roughly 92% of them seen once, and the ten largest clones take more than 2%. Study results and limitations: Among the donors, most were white British and more were female, and clonal diversity was possibly underestimated.

Comment on this clone: Its antigen remains unknown.

This sequence originates from an adult who received the AZD1222 COVID-19 vaccine. The sequenced sample was peripheral blood, obtained 28 days after the second AZD1222 dose.

The CDR3 nucleotides read TGTGCCAGCAGCTTCCGGGACAGGGTCGGAGATACGCAGTATTTT. It specifies CASSFRDRVGDTQYF. This chain connects TRBV7-9 to TRBJ2-3; the match to TRBD1 covers 9 bases. Looked up from germline, CDR1 is SEHNR and CDR2 is FQNEAQ (reference sequence). Germline trimming cut 3 bases from V and 5 bases from J; bases unmatched to any gene: 6. The CDR3 contains 15 residues.